This T cell receptor beta chain emerged from a study of blood T cell repertoires in COVID-19. TCRdb's copy holds only in-frame clones and misses some; the assay was immunoSEQ multiplex PCR. The repertoire consists of 150,000 or so clones, with roughly 80% occurring once and the leading ten covering approximately 2.9%. The clonotype comes from a woman at least 80 years old with acute or convalescent COVID-19. The sample was peripheral blood.

CDR3 amino acids: CSASQGVRNQPQHF. In DNA form, the CDR3 reads TGCAGTGCTAGTCAGGGGGTCCGGAATCAGCCCCAGCATTTT. The chain couples TRBV20-1 to TRBJ1-5; 7 nucleotides agree with TRBD1. Germline V gene lookup returns CDR1 DFQATT and CDR2 SNEGSKA (reference sequence). The trim removed 3 bases at V and 4 bases at J, leaving 6 bases unmatched. The CDR3 sequence is 14 residues long.